Presented here are 19 T cell receptor beta chains from one specimen sequenced in a study of OX40 agonist ivuxolimab in advanced cancers. The repertoire was sequenced with immunoSEQ multiplex PCR; TCRdb's copy has only in-frame clones and lacks some. Of about 100,000 clones in the sample, roughly 80% were seen once. The sample here was CD4+ or CD8+ T cells sorted from blood, taken in a trial of the OX40 agonist ivuxolimab. The receptors come from an adult with an advanced solid tumor such as melanoma, head and neck, liver or kidney cancer.

The chain is built from TRBV7-9 and TRBJ1-3; D unresolved. CDR3 length equals 13 residues. Trimming took 5 bases from V and 2 from J, leaving 7 bases between them. Germline CDR1 is SEHNR and CDR2 is FQNEAQ (reference sequence). The CDR3 sequence is CASSTYPGNTIYF. Here the CDR3 DNA reads TGTGCCAGCAGCACATATCCTGGAAACACCATATATTTT. The complete variable domain, with remaining parts taken from reference TRBV7-9 and TRBJ1-3, reads DTGVSQNPRHKITKRGQNVTFRCDPISEHNRLYWYRQTLGQGPEFLTYFQNEAQLEKSRLLSDRFSAERPKGSFSTLEIQRTEQGDSAMYLCASSTYPGNTIYFGEGSWLTVV.

The V and J genes are TRBV19 and TRBJ1-6, with 8 bases that match TRBD1. The CDR3 covers 18 residues. V shed 7 bases, J shed 0 bases, and the junction held 11 bases outside the gene matches. The germline V gene has CDR1 LNHDA and CDR2 SQIVND (reference sequence). CDR3 nucleotide sequence: TGTGCCAGTACCGATGGGAGGACAGGGAGCTCCTATAATTCACCCCTCCACTTT. It translates to CASTDGRTGSSYNSPLHF.

The chain uses TRBV29-1 and TRBJ1-1; a possible D gene is TRBD1 (6 bases). Germline loops: CDR1 SQVTM, CDR2 ANQGSEA. This CDR3 is 14 amino acids long. Trimming shortened V by 6 bases and J by 4 bases, and 18 bases separated the two germline ends. The CDR3 sequence is CSVTGFGAVTEAFF. The DNA of the CDR3 is TGCAGCGTGACAGGTTTTGGGGCTGTCACTGAAGCTTTCTTT.

The chain has TRBV19 and TRBJ1-1; D remains unclear. Looked up from germline, CDR1 is LNHDA and CDR2 is SQIVND (reference sequence). CDR3 size: 14 residues. Trimming took 0 bases from V and 4 from J, leaving 9 bases between them. CDR3 amino acids: CASSIDHIGTEAFF. The DNA for the CDR3 is TGTGCCAGTAGTATAGATCATATTGGCACTGAAGCTTTCTTT.

J is TRBJ2-5 and V is TRBV19; TRBD1 matches at 8 bases. The CDR3 totals 14 residues. Germline V gene data show CDR1 as LNHDA and CDR2 as SQIVND (reference sequence). The ends lost 10 bases at V and 7 bases at J; junction bases unmatched: 14. The CDR3 DNA reads as TGTGCCACCGCGGGACAGGACGCAAGAAGGACCCAGTACTTC. Translated: CATAGQDARRTQYF. Full variable domain (rest looked up from reference TRBV19 and TRBJ2-5): DGGITQSPKYLFRKEGQNVTLSCEQNLNHDAMYWYRQDPGQGLRLIYYSQIVNDFQKGDIAEGYSVSREKKESFPLTVTSAQKNPTAFYLCATAGQDARRTQYFGPGTRLLVL.

J is TRBJ2-1 and V is TRBV4-1; D is ambiguous. The CDR3 consists of 14 residues. Germline V gives CDR1 MGHRA, CDR2 YSYEKL. V lost 5 bases, J lost 4 bases, and 12 bases lay in between. The CDR3 spells CASSSSELYNEQFF. The CDR3 region has the DNA TGCGCCAGCAGCAGCAGCGAGCTTTACAATGAGCAGTTCTTC.

The J gene is TRBJ2-7, the V gene TRBV5-1; 7 bases are a match to TRBD2. The length of the CDR3 is 14 residues. Germline CDR1 SGHRS, CDR2 YFSETQ. The V segment lost 4 bases and the J segment 0 bases; nucleotides outside the gene matches: 4. In DNA form, the CDR3 reads TGCGCCAGCAGCCCCCGGACTAGCTCCTACGAGCAGTACTTC. It codes for CASSPRTSSYEQYF.

The V gene is TRBV2, the J gene TRBJ1-3; perhaps TRBD1 as D (5 bases). The CDR3 extends over 14 amino acids. From germline, CDR1 is SNHLY and CDR2 FYNNEI. Deletions cut 1 base from V and 3 bases from J, with 7 bases between. This CDR3 is CASSEEGSGNTIYF. The CDR3 region has the DNA TGTGCCAGCAGTGAAGAGGGGAGTGGAAACACCATATATTTT.

The chain joins TRBV5-1 to TRBJ1-6; the D gene is possibly TRBD1 (5 bases). V lost 2 bases, J lost 6 bases, and 9 bases lay in between. The germline V gene has CDR1 SGHRS and CDR2 YFSETQ. The length of the CDR3 is 14 residues. This CDR3 is CASSFERGNSPLHF. CDR3 DNA: TGCGCCAGCAGCTTTGAGAGGGGTAATTCACCCCTCCACTTT.

This rearrangement joins TRBV5-6 to TRBJ2-7; tentatively, D is TRBD1 or TRBD2 (5 bases each). Germline CDR1 SGHDT, CDR2 YYEEEE. The CDR3 is 15 residues long. The V end was cut by 7 bases, the J end by 2 bases, with 19 bases between. Here the CDR3 reads CASSLRDLLTYEQYF. The CDR3 region has the DNA TGTGCCAGCTCCCTCCGGGACCTCCTAACCTACGAGCAGTACTTC.

The V and J genes are TRBV19 and TRBJ1-2, with a tentative D call TRBD1 (5 bases). This CDR3 spans 13 amino acids. Trimming took off 6 bases at V and 2 bases at J, with 10 bases between the two ends. In germline, CDR1 is LNHDA, CDR2 SQIVND (reference sequence). The chain's CDR3 is CASRLTANYGYTF. The CDR3 DNA reads as TGTGCCAGTAGACTGACAGCAAACTATGGCTACACCTTC.

Here the CDR3 reads CASSKDGALSSGANVLTF. As DNA, the CDR3 is TGTGCCAGCAGCAAAGATGGGGCGTTGAGCTCTGGGGCCAACGTCCTGACTTTC. This sequence joins TRBV21-1 and TRBJ2-6; TRBD1 reflects the table's D call only, with no check against the DNA. TRBV21-1 is a documented pseudogene. The CDR3 has 18 residues.

This chain connects TRBV4-3 to TRBJ1-4; the D is unclear. This CDR3 region has 19 residues. V was clipped by 0 bases and J by 0 bases, with 17 bases between them. CDR1 is LGHNA and CDR2 is YSLEER in the germline V gene. The CDR3 loop reads CASSQDNQEVSATNEKLFF. The CDR3 coding sequence is TGCGCCAGCAGCCAAGATAACCAAGAAGTCTCTGCAACTAATGAAAAACTGTTTTTT.

The rearrangement joins TRBV10-2 to TRBJ2-1; the match to TRBD1 covers 7 bases. From germline, CDR1 is WSHSY and CDR2 SAAADI. The CDR3 extends over 17 amino acids. J was trimmed by 0 bases and V by 3 bases; bases with no gene match: 8. The CDR3 protein is CASSDPKQGSSYNEQFF. The CDR3 nucleotides read TGCGCCAGCAGTGACCCAAAACAGGGGAGCTCCTACAATGAGCAGTTCTTC.

The gene calls are TRBV19 and TRBJ1-2; weak D call: TRBD1 (5 bases). The germline V gene encodes CDR1 LNHDA and CDR2 SQIVND (reference sequence). Trimming took 0 bases from V and 3 from J, leaving 11 bases between them. The CDR3 sequence is 15 residues long. DNA for the CDR3: TGTGCCAGTAGTATAGATAGTAAAGGGGACTATGGCTACACCTTC. Amino acid sequence: CASSIDSKGDYGYTF.

The rearrangement uses TRBV6-1 and TRBJ1-2; maybe TRBD1 (5 bases). The CDR3 runs to 12 residues. CDR1 is MNHNS, CDR2 SASEGT, per germline. Trimming left V 6 bases short and J 4 bases short, with 9 bases between. The CDR3 spells CASSGQGYGYTF. In DNA, the CDR3 is TGTGCCAGCAGCGGGCAGGGCTATGGCTACACCTTC.

V usage is TRBV18 and J usage is TRBJ2-3, with D unclear. V lost 7 bases, J lost 15 bases, and 14 bases lay in between. This CDR3 region has 10 residues. CDR1 and CDR2 from the germline V gene are KGHSH and LQKENI. The CDR3 region is CASFAPPKYF. The CDR3 DNA is TGTGCCAGCTTTGCGCCCCCCAAATATTTT.

DNA for the CDR3: TGTGCCAGCAGAGATGGGACGACTAATGAAAAACTGTTTTTT. Amino acids: CASRDGTTNEKLFF. The chain is built from TRBV6-5 and TRBJ1-4, with a tentative D call TRBD1 (5 bases). V was clipped by 6 bases and J by 2 bases, with 10 bases between them. The germline V gene encodes CDR1 MNHEY and CDR2 SVGAGI. The CDR3 is 14 residues long.

The chain recombines TRBV18 with TRBJ2-2; D gene ambiguous. V gave up 0 bases and J gave up 0 bases, with 8 bases separating them. Germline V gene sequence: CDR1 KGHSH, CDR2 LQKENI. CDR3 length: 16 residues. CDR3 bases: TGTGCCAGCTCACCACCTGCAGCCTCGAACACCGGGGAGCTGTTTTTT. Translated: CASSPPAASNTGELFF.